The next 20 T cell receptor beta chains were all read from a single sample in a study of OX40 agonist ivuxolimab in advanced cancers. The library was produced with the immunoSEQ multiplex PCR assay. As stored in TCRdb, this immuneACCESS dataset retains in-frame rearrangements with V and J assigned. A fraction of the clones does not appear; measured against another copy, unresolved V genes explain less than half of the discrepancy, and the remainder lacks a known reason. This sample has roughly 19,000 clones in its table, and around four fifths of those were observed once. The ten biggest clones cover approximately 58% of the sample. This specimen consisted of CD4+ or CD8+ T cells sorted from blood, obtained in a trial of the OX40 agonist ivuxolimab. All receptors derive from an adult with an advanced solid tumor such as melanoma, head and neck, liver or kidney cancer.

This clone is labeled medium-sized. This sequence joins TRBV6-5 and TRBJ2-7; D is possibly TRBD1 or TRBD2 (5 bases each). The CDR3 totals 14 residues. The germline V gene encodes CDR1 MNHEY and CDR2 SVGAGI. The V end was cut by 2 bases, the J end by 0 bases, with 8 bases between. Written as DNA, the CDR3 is TGTGCCAGCAGTTACCTGGGGGACTCCTACGAGCAGTACTTC. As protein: CASSYLGDSYEQYF.

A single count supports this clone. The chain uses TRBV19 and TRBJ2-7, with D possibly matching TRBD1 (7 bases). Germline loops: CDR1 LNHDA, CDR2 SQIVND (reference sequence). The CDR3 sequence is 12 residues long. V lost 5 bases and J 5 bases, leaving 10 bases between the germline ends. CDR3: CASSAGGNEQYF. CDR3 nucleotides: TGTGCCAGTAGTGCAGGGGGGAACGAGCAGTACTTC.

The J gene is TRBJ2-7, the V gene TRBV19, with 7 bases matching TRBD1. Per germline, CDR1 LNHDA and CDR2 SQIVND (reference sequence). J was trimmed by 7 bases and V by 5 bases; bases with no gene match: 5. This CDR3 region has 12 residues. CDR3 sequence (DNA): TGTGCCAGTAGTCCAGACAGGGTTGAGCAGTACTTC. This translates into CASSPDRVEQYF.

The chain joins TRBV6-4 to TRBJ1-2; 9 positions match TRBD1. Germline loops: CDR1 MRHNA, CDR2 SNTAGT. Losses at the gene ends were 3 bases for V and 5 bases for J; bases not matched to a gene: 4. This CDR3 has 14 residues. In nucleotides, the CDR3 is TGTGCCAGCAGTGAAAGTGGGACAGGGTATGGCTACACCTTC. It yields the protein CASSESGTGYGYTF.

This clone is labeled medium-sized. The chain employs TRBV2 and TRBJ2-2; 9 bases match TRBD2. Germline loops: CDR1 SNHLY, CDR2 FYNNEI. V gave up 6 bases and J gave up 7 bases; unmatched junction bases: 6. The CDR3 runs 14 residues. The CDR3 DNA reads TGTGCCAGCAGGATAGCGGGAGCAAACGGGGAGCTGTTTTTT. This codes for CASRIAGANGELFF.

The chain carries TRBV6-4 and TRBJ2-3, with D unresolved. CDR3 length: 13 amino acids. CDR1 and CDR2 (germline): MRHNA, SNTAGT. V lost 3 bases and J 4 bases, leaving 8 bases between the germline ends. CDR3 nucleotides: TGTGCCAGCAGTGAAGGTCCTGCAGATACGCAGTATTTT. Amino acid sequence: CASSEGPADTQYF.

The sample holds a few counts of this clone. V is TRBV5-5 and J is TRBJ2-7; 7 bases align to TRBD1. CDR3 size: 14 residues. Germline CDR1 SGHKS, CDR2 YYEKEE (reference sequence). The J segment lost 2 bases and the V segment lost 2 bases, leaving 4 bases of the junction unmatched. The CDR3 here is CASSFTGTAYEQYF. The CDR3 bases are TGTGCCAGCAGCTTCACCGGGACAGCCTACGAGCAGTACTTC.

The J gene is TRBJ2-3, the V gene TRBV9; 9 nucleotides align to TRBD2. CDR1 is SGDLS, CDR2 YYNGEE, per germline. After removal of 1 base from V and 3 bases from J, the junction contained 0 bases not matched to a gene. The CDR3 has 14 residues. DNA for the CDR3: TGTGCCAGCAGCGTAACTAGCGGGACAGATACGCAGTATTTT. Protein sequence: CASSVTSGTDTQYF.

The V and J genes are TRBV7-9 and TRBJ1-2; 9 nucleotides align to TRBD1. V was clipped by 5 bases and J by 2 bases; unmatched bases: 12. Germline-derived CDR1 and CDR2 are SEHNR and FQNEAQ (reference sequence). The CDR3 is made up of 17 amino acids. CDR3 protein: CASSLPGWTGVNYGYTF. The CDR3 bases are TGTGCCAGCAGCCTTCCGGGTTGGACAGGGGTGAACTATGGCTACACCTTC.

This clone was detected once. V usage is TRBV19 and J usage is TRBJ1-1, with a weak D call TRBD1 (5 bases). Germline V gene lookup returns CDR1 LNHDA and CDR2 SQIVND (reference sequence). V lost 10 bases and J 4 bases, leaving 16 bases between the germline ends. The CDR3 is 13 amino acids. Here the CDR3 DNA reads TGTGCCACCTCGGCGGGGGTTGGCACTGAAGCTTTCTTT. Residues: CATSAGVGTEAFF.

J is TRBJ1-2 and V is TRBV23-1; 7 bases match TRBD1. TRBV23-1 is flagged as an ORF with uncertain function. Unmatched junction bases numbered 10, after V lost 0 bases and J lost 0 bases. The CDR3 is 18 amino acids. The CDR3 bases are TGCGCCAGCAGTCAATCGCCCAGCCCGGGACAGTCTAACTATGGCTACACCTTC. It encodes CASSQSPSPGQSNYGYTF.

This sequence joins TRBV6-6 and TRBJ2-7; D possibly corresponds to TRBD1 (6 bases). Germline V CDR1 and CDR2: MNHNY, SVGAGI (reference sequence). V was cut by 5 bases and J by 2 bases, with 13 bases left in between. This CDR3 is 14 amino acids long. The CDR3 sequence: CASSNRDIAYEQYF. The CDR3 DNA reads TGTGCCAGCAGTAACCGGGACATTGCCTACGAGCAGTACTTC.

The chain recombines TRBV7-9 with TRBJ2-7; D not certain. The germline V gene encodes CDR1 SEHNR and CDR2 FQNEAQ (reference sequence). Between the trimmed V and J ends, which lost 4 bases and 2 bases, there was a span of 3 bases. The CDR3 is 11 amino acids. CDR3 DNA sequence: TGTGCCAGCAGCTCCACCTACGAGCAGTACTTC. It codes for CASSSTYEQYF.

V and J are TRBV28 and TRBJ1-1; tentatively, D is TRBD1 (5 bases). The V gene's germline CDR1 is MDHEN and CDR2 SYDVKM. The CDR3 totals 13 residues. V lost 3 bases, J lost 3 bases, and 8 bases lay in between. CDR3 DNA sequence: TGTGCCAGCAGTTTCGGGGGGTACACTGAAGCTTTCTTT. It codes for CASSFGGYTEAFF.

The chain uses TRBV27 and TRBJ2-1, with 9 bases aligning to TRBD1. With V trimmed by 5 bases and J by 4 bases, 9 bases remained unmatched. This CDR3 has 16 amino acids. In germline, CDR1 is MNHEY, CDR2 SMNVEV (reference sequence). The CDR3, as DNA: TGTGCCAGCAGTATAACTCCGGGACAGGGATACAATGAGCAGTTCTTC. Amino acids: CASSITPGQGYNEQFF.

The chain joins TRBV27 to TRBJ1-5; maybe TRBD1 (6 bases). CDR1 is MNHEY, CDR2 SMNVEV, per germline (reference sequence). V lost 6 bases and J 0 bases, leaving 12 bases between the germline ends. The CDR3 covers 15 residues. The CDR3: CASRPGGASNQPQHF. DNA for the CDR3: TGTGCCAGCAGGCCCGGGGGGGCTAGCAATCAGCCCCAGCATTTT.

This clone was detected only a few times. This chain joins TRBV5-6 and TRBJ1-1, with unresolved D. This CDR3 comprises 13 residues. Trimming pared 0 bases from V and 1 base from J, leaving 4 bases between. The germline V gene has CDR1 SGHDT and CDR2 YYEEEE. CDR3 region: CASSLAGNTEAFF. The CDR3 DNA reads TGTGCCAGCAGCTTGGCAGGGAACACTGAAGCTTTCTTT.

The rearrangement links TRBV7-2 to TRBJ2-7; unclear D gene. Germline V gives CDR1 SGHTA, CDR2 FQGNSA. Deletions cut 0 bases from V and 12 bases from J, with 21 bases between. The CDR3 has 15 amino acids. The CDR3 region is CASSLAKDPQSKRYF. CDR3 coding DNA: TGTGCCAGCAGCTTAGCCAAAGACCCCCAAAGCAAGCGGTACTTC.

CDR3 sequence (DNA): TGCAGCGTTCTGGGGGAGGCCGGATACGAGCAGTACTTC. Translated, it gives CSVLGEAGYEQYF. The chain joins TRBV29-1 to TRBJ2-7; weak D call: TRBD2 (6 bases). Deletions cut 5 bases from V and 4 bases from J, with 15 bases between. CDR3 length equals 13 residues. Germline-derived CDR1 and CDR2 are SQVTM and ANQGSEA.

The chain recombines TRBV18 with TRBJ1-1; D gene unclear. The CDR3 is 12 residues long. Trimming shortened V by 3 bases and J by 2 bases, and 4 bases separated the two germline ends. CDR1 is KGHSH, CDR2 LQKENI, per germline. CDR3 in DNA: TGTGCCAGCTCACCCACAAACACTGAAGCTTTCTTT. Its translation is CASSPTNTEAFF.